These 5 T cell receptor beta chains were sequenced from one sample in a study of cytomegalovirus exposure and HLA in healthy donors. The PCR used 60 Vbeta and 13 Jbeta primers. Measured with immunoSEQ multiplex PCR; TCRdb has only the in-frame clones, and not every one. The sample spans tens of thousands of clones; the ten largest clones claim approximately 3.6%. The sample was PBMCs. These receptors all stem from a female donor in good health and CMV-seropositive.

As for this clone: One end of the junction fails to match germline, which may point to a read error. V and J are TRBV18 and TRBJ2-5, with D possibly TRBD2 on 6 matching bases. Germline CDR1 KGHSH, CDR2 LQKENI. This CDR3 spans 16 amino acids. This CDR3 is CASSPLLRELGENQYF. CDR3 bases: TGTGCCAGCTCACCACTCCTTCGGGAGCTTGGGGAGAACCAGTACTTC.

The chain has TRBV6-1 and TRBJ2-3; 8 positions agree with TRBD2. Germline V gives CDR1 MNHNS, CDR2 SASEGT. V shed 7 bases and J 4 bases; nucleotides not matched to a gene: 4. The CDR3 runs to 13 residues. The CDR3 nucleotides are TGTGCCAGCAACGGCGGGGGGCCAGATACGCAGTATTTT. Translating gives CASNGGGPDTQYF.

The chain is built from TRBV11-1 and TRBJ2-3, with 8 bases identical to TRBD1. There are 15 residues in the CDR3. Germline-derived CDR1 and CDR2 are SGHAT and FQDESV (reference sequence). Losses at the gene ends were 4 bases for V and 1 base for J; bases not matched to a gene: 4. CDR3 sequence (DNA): TGTGCCAGCAGCTCGCCGGGACAGGGCACAGATACGCAGTATTTT. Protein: CASSSPGQGTDTQYF.

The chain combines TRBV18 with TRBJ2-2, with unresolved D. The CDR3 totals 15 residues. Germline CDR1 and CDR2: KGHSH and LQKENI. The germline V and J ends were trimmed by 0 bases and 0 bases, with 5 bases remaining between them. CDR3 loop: CASSPPSANTGELFF. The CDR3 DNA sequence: TGTGCCAGCTCACCACCAAGCGCGAACACCGGGGAGCTGTTTTTT.

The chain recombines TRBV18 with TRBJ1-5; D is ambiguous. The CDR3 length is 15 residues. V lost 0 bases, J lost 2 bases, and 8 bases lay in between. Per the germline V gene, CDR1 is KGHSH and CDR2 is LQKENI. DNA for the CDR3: TGTGCCAGCTCACCACCGGGAGGTCGCAATCAGCCCCAGCATTTT. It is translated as CASSPPGGRNQPQHF. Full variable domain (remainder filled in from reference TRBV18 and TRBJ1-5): NAGVMQNPRHLVRRRGQEARLRCSPMKGHSHVYWYRQLPEEGLKFMVYLQKENIIDESGMPKERFSAEFPKEGPSILRIQQVVRGDSAAYFCASSPPGGRNQPQHFGDGTRLSIL.